This TCR beta chain was sequenced for a study of cytomegalovirus exposure and HLA in healthy donors (dated by TCRdb to about 2017). A note on the overall study: According to a later analysis, one platform produced both the 110 or so validation repertoires and the roughly 660 repertoires of the first cohort. In addition to the first cohort of around 670 subjects, a separate validation cohort of 120 different subjects was used. The study was designed to test whether signatures of past pathogen exposure could be identified by cataloging public T cell receptors. To predict cytomegalovirus infection status, the study combined high-throughput TCR immunosequencing, statistical association of individual TCRs with disease status, and machine learning.

Separate from the approximately 700-subject first cohort, the validation cohort of 95 to 150 subjects was the group to which the donors belonged. Library preparation employed the immunoSEQ multiplex PCR assay. From the authors' description of their analysis: A statistical classification framework was developed to diagnose cytomegalovirus status using the catalog of TCR beta chain sequences. Drawn from immuneACCESS, this table holds only the in-frame rearrangements with V and J called that TCRdb kept. Clones are partly lost; checked studies trace under half to an unresolved V gene and leave the rest unexplained. V and J calls and clone size follow that table, whereas D and trimming were derived from the DNA. This sample is represented by 260,000 or so clones; around nine tenths of them were singletons. The ten top clones hold about 3% of the sample. Results and caveats for the whole study, not just this receptor: In the study, 164 TCR beta chains were listed as associated with cytomegalovirus. Cytomegalovirus status was reported to be diagnosed by the classifier with high specificity and sensitivity in both the original and validation cohorts. All 120 or so repertoires were used to score co-occurrence in the validation cohort in a later analysis, because that analysis had no HLA typing for the cohort. In vitro tests confirmed that a few of the cytomegalovirus-associated TCR beta chains recognize cytomegalovirus antigens. Most TCR sequences were seen in very few donors, while some public TCRs were found in many individuals. A later analysis found that TCRs clustered in the first cohort also tended to co-occur in the roughly 120 validation repertoires, with more than 90% of cluster scores above 0. The authors suggested that the approach could potentially be extended to other disease states and immunological phenotypes.

Note on this clone: Its recognized antigen is unknown. Base qualities were left out, and no much larger clone turns up one base away.

The CDR3 measures 15 amino acids from cysteine to phenylalanine. Just the 45-base CDR3 DNA is kept, in frame starting at base 1. Trimming removed 3 bases from V and 7 bases from J; the gene matches leave 7 bases unexplained. CDR1 SGHNT and CDR2 YYREEE are derived from the germline V gene (reference sequence). The V gene is TRBV5-4 and the J gene is TRBJ1-5, and 10 bases in between align with TRBD1. Sequencing was carried out using PBMCs. The sequence came from a man aged 18 to 29 in good health and CMV-seronegative. The base sequence is TGTGCCAGCAGCTCGGGACAGGGGATCGGGCAGCCCCAGCATTTT. It translates to CASSSGQGIGQPQHF.